What follows describes a single T cell receptor (beta chain). Allocation to cohorts depended on clinical history reported by the participants. Repertoires were generated with immunoSEQ multiplex PCR, while TCRdb's copy carries only in-frame clones and drops some. The sample includes some 330,000 clones, 92% of them seen just once. This sample is part of a study of blood T cell repertoires in COVID-19. Study-wide context: PBMCs, B-cell-depleted T cells, or T cells provided the cDNA or gDNA that made up the material.

There are 15 residues in the CDR3. Trimming removed 0 bases from V and 5 bases from J, with 11 bases in between. In germline, CDR1 is LGHNA, CDR2 YSLEER. Sequencing was done on a sample of PBMCs or T cells enriched from blood (not recorded which). V gene TRBV4-3 combines with J gene TRBJ1-5, with D tentatively TRBD1 (5 bases). The source is a woman aged 25 to 39 who had recovered from COVID-19. CDR3 sequence (DNA): TGCGCCAGCAGCCAAGATCGAAGGGGATATCAGCCCCAGCATTTT. Protein product: CASSQDRRGYQPQHF.